This T cell receptor (beta chain) was sequenced in a study of CD8 T cells in Susac syndrome. Germline V lookup: CDR1 LNHNV, CDR2 YYDKDF (reference sequence). Trimming cost V 4 bases and J 2 bases, with 15 bases left between them. The CDR3 spans 16 residues. The multiple sclerosis control group consisted of treatment-naive patients whose relapsing-remitting disease, which was either stable or active, fulfilled revised McDonald criteria. In contrast to the negatively isolated CD8+ and CD4+ T cells, TEMRA cells were FACS-enriched. When the RNA was reverse transcribed, random hexamers were used with an input of roughly 0.5 to 1 ug. Amplification of the TCR beta CDR3 was carried out by immunoSEQ multiplex PCR, which spanned a total of 54 Vbeta and 13 Jbeta segments. TCRdb called the immunoSEQ multiplex PCR reads again in MiXCR, with one record for every CDR3 protein. The table records 150,000 to 200,000 distinct CDR3 sequences, roughly 95% of them present only once.

The chain links TRBV15 to TRBJ1-5; the D gene is possibly TRBD1 (5 bases). The sample consisted of CD8+ T cells from PBMCs. This TCR derives from a human donor with multiple sclerosis. The CDR3 loop is CATSTRVGARNQPQHF. For the CDR3, the DNA is TGTGCCACCAGCACCCGGGTTGGGGCCCGCAATCAGCCCCAGCATTTT.